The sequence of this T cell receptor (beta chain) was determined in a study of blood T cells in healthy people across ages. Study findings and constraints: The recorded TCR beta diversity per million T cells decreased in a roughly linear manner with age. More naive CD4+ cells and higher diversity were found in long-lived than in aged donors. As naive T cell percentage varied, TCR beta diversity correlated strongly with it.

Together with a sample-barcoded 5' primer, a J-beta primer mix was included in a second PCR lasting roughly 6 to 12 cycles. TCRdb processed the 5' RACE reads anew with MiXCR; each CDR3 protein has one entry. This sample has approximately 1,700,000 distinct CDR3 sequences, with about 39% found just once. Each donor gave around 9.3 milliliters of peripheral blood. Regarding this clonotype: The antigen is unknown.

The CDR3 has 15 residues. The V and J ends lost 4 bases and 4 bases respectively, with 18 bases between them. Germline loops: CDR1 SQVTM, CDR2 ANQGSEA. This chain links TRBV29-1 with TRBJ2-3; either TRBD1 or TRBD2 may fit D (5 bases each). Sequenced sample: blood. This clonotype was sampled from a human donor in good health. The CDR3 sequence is CSVVPGPLPADTQYF. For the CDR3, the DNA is TGCAGCGTTGTTCCGGGACCCCTGCCTGCAGATACGCAGTATTTT.